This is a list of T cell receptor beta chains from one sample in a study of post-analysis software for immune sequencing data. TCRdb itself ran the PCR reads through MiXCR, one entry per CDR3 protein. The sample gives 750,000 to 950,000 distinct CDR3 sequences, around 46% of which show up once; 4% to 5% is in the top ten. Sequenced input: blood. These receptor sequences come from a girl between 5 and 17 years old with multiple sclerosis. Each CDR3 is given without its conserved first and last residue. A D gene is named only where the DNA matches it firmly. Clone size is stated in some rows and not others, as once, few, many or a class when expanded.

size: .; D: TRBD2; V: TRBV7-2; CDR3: ASSLVSFAGARDEQY
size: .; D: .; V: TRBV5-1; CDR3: ASSLVVRAEAF
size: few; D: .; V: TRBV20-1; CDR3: SARIGGARETQY
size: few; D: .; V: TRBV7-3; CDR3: ASSYQSTDTQY
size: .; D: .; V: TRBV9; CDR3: ASSVALGNEQY
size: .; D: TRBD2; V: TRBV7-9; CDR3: ASSLAAGAYQETQY
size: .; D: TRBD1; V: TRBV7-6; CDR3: ASSLGPQGERGYGYT
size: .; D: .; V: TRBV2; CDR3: ASSRARDQETQY
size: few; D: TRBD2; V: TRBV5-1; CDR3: ASSLGTSGDQETQY
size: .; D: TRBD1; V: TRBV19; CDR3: ASSGTGIFNEQF
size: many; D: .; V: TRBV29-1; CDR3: SVKNLDQPQH
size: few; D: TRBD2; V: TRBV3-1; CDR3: ASSQVAGGMFYEQY
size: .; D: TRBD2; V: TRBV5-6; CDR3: ASSLVGAGVDIQY
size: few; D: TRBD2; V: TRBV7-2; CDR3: ASSPRGLAGLGASTDTQY
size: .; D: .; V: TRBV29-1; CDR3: SVEVRGGTEAF
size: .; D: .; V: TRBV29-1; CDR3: SVGPSGIEQF
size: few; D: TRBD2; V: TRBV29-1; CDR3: SVRSLAGGWNEQF
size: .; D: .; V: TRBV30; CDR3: AWSAPGEQY
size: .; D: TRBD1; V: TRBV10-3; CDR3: AISLGQGGSYEQY
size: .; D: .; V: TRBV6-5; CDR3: ASRSGGEGGYT
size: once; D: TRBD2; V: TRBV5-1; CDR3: AGSRLAGEVNIQY
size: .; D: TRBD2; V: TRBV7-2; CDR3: ASSLVGSGSFADTQY
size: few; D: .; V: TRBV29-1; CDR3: SVEARGWGQETQY
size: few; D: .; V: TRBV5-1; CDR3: ASSPVTGSNEKLF
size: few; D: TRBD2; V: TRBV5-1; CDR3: ASSVGLAGGPVYNEQF
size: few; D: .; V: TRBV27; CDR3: ASSWVTGNGYT
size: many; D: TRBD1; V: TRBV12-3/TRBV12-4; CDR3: ASSSGTGLETQY
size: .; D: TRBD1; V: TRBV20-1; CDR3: SGTGLNTGELF
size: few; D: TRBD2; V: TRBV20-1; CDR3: SATPSGDTQY
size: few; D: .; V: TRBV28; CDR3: ASSSAAGQRYYEQY
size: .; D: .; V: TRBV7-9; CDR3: SSSEIQGPLGNEQF
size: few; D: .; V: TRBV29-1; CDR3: SVVSFEQF
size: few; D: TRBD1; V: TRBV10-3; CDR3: ATLGQGANGYT
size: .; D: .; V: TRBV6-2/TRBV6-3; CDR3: ASSKSSTDTQY
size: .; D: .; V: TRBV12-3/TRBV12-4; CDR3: ASMESGAYETQF
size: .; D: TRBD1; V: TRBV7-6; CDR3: ASSPGQGLSSYEQY
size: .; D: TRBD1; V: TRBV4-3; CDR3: ASSQGTGPAYEQY
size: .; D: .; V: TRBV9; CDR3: ASSVGSGAYNEQF
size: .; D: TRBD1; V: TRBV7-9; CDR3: ASSSLDRGRAEAF
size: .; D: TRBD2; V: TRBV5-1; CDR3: ASSPPPGTSGNQETQY
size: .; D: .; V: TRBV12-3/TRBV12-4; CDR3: ASSFFTISGSVGYEQY
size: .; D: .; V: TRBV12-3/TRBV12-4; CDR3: ASSLHFWGQFSYEQY
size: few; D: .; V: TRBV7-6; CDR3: ASSARWGGYEQY
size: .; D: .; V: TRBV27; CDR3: ASSFLRGPHYGYT
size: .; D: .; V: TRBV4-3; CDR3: ASSQDLTGGGGDTQY